A selection of T cell receptor beta chains follows, all from one sample in a study of blood T cells in healthy people across ages. Each CDR3 protein gets one entry after TCRdb re-called the 5' RACE reads with MiXCR. This repertoire shows 1.5 million to 2 million distinct CDR3 sequences, 30% to 40% found once; its top ten account for about 11%. Sequenced material: blood. The receptors stem from a woman in her 30s in good health. CDR3s include the opening cysteine and the closing phenylalanine or tryptophan. Each record gives: V gene, D gene, J gene, clone size, CDR3 DNA, CDR3 protein. The D gene is left open where the match is weak. Size is stated for part of the rows, as once, few or many counts, or as a class when the clone is expanded.

v_gene: TRBV4-1; d_gene: TRBD2; j_gene: TRBJ2-7; abundance: few; CDR3nt: TGCGCCAGCAGCGCTAAACGGGGGGATAGAGAGCAGTACTTC; CDR3aa: CASSAKRGDREQYF
v_gene: TRBV28; d_gene: .; j_gene: TRBJ2-7; abundance: few; CDR3nt: TGTGCCAGCAGTTTATCCCTCGGGGAACGCGAGCAGTACTTC; CDR3aa: CASSLSLGEREQYF
v_gene: TRBV27; d_gene: .; j_gene: TRBJ2-7; abundance: .; CDR3nt: TGTGCCAGCAGTACCTTTCGAGGTACCTACGAGCAGTACTTC; CDR3aa: CASSTFRGTYEQYF
v_gene: TRBV6-4; d_gene: .; j_gene: TRBJ2-1; abundance: many; CDR3nt: TGTGCCAGCAGCCCCTTCCGGTTAAGCTCCTACAATGAGCAGTTCTTC; CDR3aa: CASSPFRLSSYNEQFF
v_gene: TRBV5-1; d_gene: TRBD2; j_gene: TRBJ2-3; abundance: .; CDR3nt: TGCGCCAGCAGCTTTGGTATGCAGGGCGGGGGACCCAGCACAGATACGCAGTATTTT; CDR3aa: CASSFGMQGGGPSTDTQYF
v_gene: TRBV3-1; d_gene: .; j_gene: TRBJ2-7; abundance: many; CDR3nt: TGTGCCAGCAGCCAAGTGCTGGGCGAGCAGTACTTC; CDR3aa: CASSQVLGEQYF
v_gene: TRBV5-1; d_gene: TRBD2; j_gene: TRBJ2-7; abundance: .; CDR3nt: TGCGCCAGCAGCTTGGCCCCAGTTAGCGGGCGAAACGAGCAGTACTTC; CDR3aa: CASSLAPVSGRNEQYF
v_gene: TRBV27; d_gene: TRBD1; j_gene: TRBJ1-1; abundance: .; CDR3nt: TGTGCCAGCAGTTTGTTCGGGACAGACACTGAAGCTTTCTTT; CDR3aa: CASSLFGTDTEAFF
v_gene: TRBV20-1; d_gene: TRBD2; j_gene: TRBJ2-5; abundance: .; CDR3nt: TGCAGTGTTAACCTGCTAGCGGTCTCCTACAATGAGCAGTACTTC; CDR3aa: CSVNLLAVSYNEQYF
v_gene: TRBV20-1; d_gene: .; j_gene: TRBJ2-3; abundance: .; CDR3nt: TGCAGTGCTAGAGATTTGGGGGAGACCCTGACAGATACGCAGTATTTT; CDR3aa: CSARDLGETLTDTQYF
v_gene: TRBV5-1; d_gene: TRBD1; j_gene: TRBJ1-1; abundance: few; CDR3nt: TGCGCCAGCAGCTACCGGGACAGGGGTTTGAACACTGAAGCTTTCTTT; CDR3aa: CASSYRDRGLNTEAFF
v_gene: TRBV3-1; d_gene: TRBD1; j_gene: TRBJ1-1; abundance: .; CDR3nt: TGTGCCAGCAGCCCAGGGACAGCACCCGAAGCTTTCTTT; CDR3aa: CASSPGTAPEAFF
v_gene: TRBV27; d_gene: TRBD1; j_gene: TRBJ2-7; abundance: .; CDR3nt: TGTGCCAGCAGTAAACAGCTCGGGACAGGGCCCTACGAGCAGTACTTC; CDR3aa: CASSKQLGTGPYEQYF
v_gene: TRBV5-5; d_gene: TRBD2; j_gene: TRBJ2-7; abundance: .; CDR3nt: TGTGCCAGCAGCCCCCGGGGAGGGAGTGGGGCCTACGAGCAGTACTTC; CDR3aa: CASSPRGGSGAYEQYF